This section outlines one T cell receptor (beta chain) sequence together with its context. Germline V lookup: CDR1 SEHNR, CDR2 FQNEAQ (reference sequence). Germline trimming cut 1 base from V and 4 bases from J; bases unmatched to any gene: 4. The CDR3 is 15 amino acids. The sample is drawn from a study of cytomegalovirus exposure and HLA in healthy donors. Data came from immunoSEQ multiplex PCR; TCRdb stores just in-frame clones and leaves some out. The sample yields 200,000 to 250,000 clones, over 80% seen once. V and J are TRBV7-9 and TRBJ1-5, with 7 bases fitting TRBD1. Sequencing used PBMCs. The source of this sequence is a woman between 18 and 29 years old in good health and CMV-seronegative. The chain's CDR3 is CASSLGTGANQPQHF. CDR3 bases: TGTGCCAGCAGCTTAGGTACAGGGGCTAATCAGCCCCAGCATTTT.